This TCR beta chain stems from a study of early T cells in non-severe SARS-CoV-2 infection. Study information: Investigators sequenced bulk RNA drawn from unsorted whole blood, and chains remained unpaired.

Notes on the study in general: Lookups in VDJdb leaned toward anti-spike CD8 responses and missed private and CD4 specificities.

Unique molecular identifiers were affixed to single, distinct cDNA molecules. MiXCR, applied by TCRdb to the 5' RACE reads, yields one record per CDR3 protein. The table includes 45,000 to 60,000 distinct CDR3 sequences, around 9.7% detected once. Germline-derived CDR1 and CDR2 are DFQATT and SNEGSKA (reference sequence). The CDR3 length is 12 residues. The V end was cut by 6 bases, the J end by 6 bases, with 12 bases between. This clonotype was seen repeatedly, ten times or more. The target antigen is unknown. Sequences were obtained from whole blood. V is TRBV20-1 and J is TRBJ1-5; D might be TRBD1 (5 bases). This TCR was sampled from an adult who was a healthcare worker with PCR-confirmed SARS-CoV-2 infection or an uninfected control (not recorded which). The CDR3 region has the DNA TGCAGTGCCGGGGGGTTGGGTCAGCCCCAGCATTTT. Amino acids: CSAGGLGQPQHF.